These 31 T cell receptor beta chains share one sample of origin, sequenced in a study of T cells in Graves' hyperthyroidism and ophthalmopathy. Using RNA transcripts as the source, TCR beta CDR3 regions were amplified. When the TCR CDR3 underwent first-round RT-PCR, the HTBI primer set was used. Using its own MiXCR run on the multiplex PCR reads, TCRdb lists one record per CDR3 protein. There are hundreds of thousands of distinct CDR3 sequences in the sample; 25% occur only once, and 73% lies in the top ten. The sequencing sample was made of blood. The source is a man aged 50-59 years with Graves' hyperthyroidism.

This clonotype was recorded a few times. The V and J genes are TRBV24-1 and TRBJ2-7; D gene unclear. The V end was cut by 2 bases, the J end by 2 bases, with 9 bases between. Germline V lookup: CDR1 KGHDR, CDR2 SFDVKD. This CDR3 spans 14 amino acids. CDR3 loop: CATSDSSNPYEQYF. The CDR3 nucleotides are TGTGCCACCAGTGATTCCTCGAACCCCTACGAGCAGTACTTC.

This clonotype was recorded at least ten times. The chain carries TRBV30 and TRBJ1-5; no firm D call. Germline loops: CDR1 GTSNPN, CDR2 SVGIG (reference sequence). Trimming pared 0 bases from V and 4 bases from J, leaving 10 bases between. CDR3 length: 14 residues. The chain's CDR3 is CAWSVGVGNQPQHF. The CDR3 bases are TGTGCCTGGAGTGTAGGTGTGGGGAATCAGCCCCAGCATTTT.

This clonotype was seen a handful of times. V gene TRBV3-1 combines with J gene TRBJ2-5; D is possibly TRBD2 (6 bases). The CDR3 has 17 residues. Trimming left V 1 base short and J 5 bases short, with 20 bases between. The germline gives CDR1 LGHDT, CDR2 YNNKEL (reference sequence). CDR3 loop: CASSQVTGTSKRETQYF. Written as DNA, the CDR3 is TGTGCCAGCAGCCAAGTCACCGGGACTTCGAAGAGGGAGACCCAGTACTTC.

This chain links TRBV12-3 or TRBV12-4 with TRBJ1-1; tentative D call: TRBD1 (5 bases). This CDR3 spans 13 amino acids. Trimming removed 5 bases from V and 7 bases from J, with 14 bases in between. The CDR3 here is CASSPPPGLEAFF. CDR3 coding DNA: TGTGCCAGCAGTCCCCCCCCAGGGCTTGAAGCTTTCTTT.

The V and J genes are TRBV28 and TRBJ2-7; no definite D call. CDR1 is MDHEN and CDR2 is SYDVKM in the germline V gene. This CDR3 is built from 15 residues. Trimming removed 4 bases at V and 4 bases at J, with 17 bases between. CDR3 in DNA: TGTGCCAGCAGTTCCCCGCCGGGCCTATCTTACGAGCAGTACTTC. This translates into CASSSPPGLSYEQYF.

This clonotype was found a few times. The chain employs TRBV2 and TRBJ1-2; 9 nucleotides match TRBD1. This CDR3 is 13 amino acids long. J gave up 8 bases and V 5 bases, and 6 bases lay outside the gene matches. The germline V gene encodes CDR1 SNHLY and CDR2 FYNNEI. The CDR3 bases are TGTGCCAGCAGTCATAAACAGGGGGCAGGCTACACCTTC. This gives the protein CASSHKQGAGYTF.

V usage is TRBV20-1 and J usage is TRBJ2-3, with 13 positions matching TRBD2. With 6 bases clipped from V and 4 bases from J, the junction kept 10 bases outside the gene matches. CDR3 length: 16 residues. The germline V gene encodes CDR1 DFQATT and CDR2 SNEGSKA (reference sequence). The CDR3 nucleotides are TGCAGTGCCCCACCCTCACTAGCGGGAGGGGCAGATACGCAGTATTTT. It codes for CSAPPSLAGGADTQYF.

The chain couples TRBV5-5 to TRBJ2-3, with 12 nucleotides matching TRBD2. The CDR3 extends over 15 amino acids. The V segment lost 2 bases and the J segment 7 bases; nucleotides outside the gene matches: 5. From germline, CDR1 is SGHKS and CDR2 YYEKEE (reference sequence). CDR3 loop: CASSFELAGGNTQYF. The CDR3 DNA follows: TGTGCCAGCAGCTTCGAACTAGCGGGAGGAAATACGCAGTATTTT.

This clonotype was detected ten times or more. The CDR3 spells CASSVAENAEAFF. For the CDR3, the DNA is TGTGCCAGCAGTGTGGCGGAAAACGCTGAAGCTTTCTTT. This chain uses TRBV2 with TRBJ1-1; D ambiguous. The germline gives CDR1 SNHLY, CDR2 FYNNEI. The CDR3 has 13 residues. V was clipped by 4 bases and J by 6 bases, with 12 bases between them.

This clonotype was seen ten or more times. The CDR3 DNA reads as TGTGCCAGCAGCCCCTTAGGCAGGGGAAATGGCTACACCTTC. It translates to CASSPLGRGNGYTF. The rearrangement joins TRBV3-1 to TRBJ1-2; D is possibly TRBD1 (6 bases). This CDR3 contains 14 residues. The V and J ends lost 4 bases and 6 bases respectively, with 15 bases between them. Looked up from germline, CDR1 is LGHDT and CDR2 is YNNKEL (reference sequence).

This clonotype was observed many times. The rearrangement links TRBV7-2 to TRBJ2-7, with D possibly being TRBD1 (6 bases). Germline CDR1 SGHTA, CDR2 FQGNSA. The CDR3 runs 13 residues. Deletions cut 3 bases from V and 3 bases from J, with 9 bases between. CDR3 amino acids: CASSFDRNYEQYF. The CDR3 DNA reads as TGTGCCAGCAGCTTTGACAGGAACTACGAGCAGTACTTC. The variable domain in full, with the rest retrieved from reference TRBV7-2 and TRBJ2-7, is GAGVSQSPSNKVTEKGKDVELRCDPISGHTALYWYRQSLGQGLEFLIYFQGNSAPDKSGLPSDRFSAERTGGSVSTLTIQRTQQEDSAVYLCASSFDRNYEQYFGPGTRLTVT.

The genes are TRBV15 and TRBJ2-3; D call uncertain. The CDR3 length is 12 residues. The germline V gene has CDR1 LNHNV and CDR2 YYDKDF (reference sequence). V lost 4 bases and J 2 bases, leaving 4 bases between the germline ends. Written as DNA, the CDR3 is TGTGCCACCAGCACCGACACAGATACGCAGTATTTT. This encodes CATSTDTDTQYF.

This clonotype was seen at least ten times. V and J are TRBV11-2 and TRBJ2-3; 7 positions match TRBD2. Germline CDR1 and CDR2: SGHAT and FQNNGV. The CDR3 is made up of 14 amino acids. The J segment lost 5 bases and the V segment lost 4 bases, leaving 6 bases of the junction unmatched. The CDR3 sequence is CASSSGLVLDTQYF. As DNA, the CDR3 is TGTGCCAGCAGCTCCGGACTAGTGCTAGATACGCAGTATTTT.

About this clonotype itself: This may be a read error, as it is one base from a much larger clone. The genes are TRBV6-4 and TRBJ2-5; D is perhaps TRBD1 (6 bases). The CDR3 loop spans 15 amino acids. Germline CDR1 is MRHNA and CDR2 is SNTAGT. V lost 5 bases and J lost 4, with 17 bases in between. The CDR3: CASSQTNRVGETQYF. The CDR3 nucleotides read TGTGCCAGCAGTCAGACCAACAGGGTCGGAGAGACCCAGTACTTC.

This clonotype was found many times. The CDR3 bases are TGTGCCAGCAGTGGACGAACAGGGGGACGGGAGACCCAGTACTTC. Protein: CASSGRTGGRETQYF. V is TRBV2 and J is TRBJ2-5; 8 positions agree with TRBD1. Germline CDR1 is SNHLY and CDR2 is FYNNEI. The CDR3 runs 15 residues. Trimming cost V 4 bases and J 5 bases; bases outside gene matches: 9.

The chain carries TRBV5-1 and TRBJ2-7, with D hard to call. The CDR3 runs 12 residues. Looked up from germline, CDR1 is SGHRS and CDR2 is YFSETQ. V lost 5 bases and J 2 bases, leaving 8 bases between the germline ends. Here the CDR3 DNA reads TGCGCCAGCAGGACAAATACCTACGAGCAGTACTTC. Encoded protein: CASRTNTYEQYF.

The V gene is TRBV7-9, the J gene TRBJ2-3, with TRBD1 matching 8 bases. The length of the CDR3 is 15 residues. The V segment lost 6 bases and the J segment 3 bases; nucleotides outside the gene matches: 8. Germline CDR1 SEHNR, CDR2 FQNEAQ (reference sequence). CDR3 sequence reads: CASSRRTGPTDTQYF. The CDR3 nucleotides are TGTGCCAGCAGTCGACGGACAGGGCCAACAGATACGCAGTATTTT.

The V call is TRBV20-1, the J call TRBJ2-3, with D perhaps given as TRBD1 or TRBD2 (5 bases each). The CDR3 length is 16 residues. The V end was cut by 2 bases, the J end by 0 bases, with 15 bases between. Germline V gene sequence: CDR1 DFQATT, CDR2 SNEGSKA (reference sequence). CDR3 DNA sequence: TGCAGTGCTAGACCTACGTGGGACGGAAGCACAGATACGCAGTATTTT. Translation gives CSARPTWDGSTDTQYF.

This clonotype came up many times. One end of the junction does not line up with germline, which may come from a read error. The chain links TRBV27 to TRBJ2-3, with 8 bases matching TRBD2. Germline loops: CDR1 MNHEY, CDR2 SMNVEV (reference sequence). This CDR3 contains 15 residues. The CDR3 nucleotides read TGCGCCAGCAGCTTAAGAGCGGGAGGCACAGATACGCAGTATTTT. Its protein product is CASSLRAGGTDTQYF.

The genes are TRBV2 and TRBJ2-1; 8 nucleotides agree with TRBD2. V was clipped by 6 bases and J by 3 bases; unmatched bases: 7. The CDR3 has 15 residues. Germline lookup yields CDR1 SNHLY and CDR2 FYNNEI. The CDR3 nucleotides read TGTGCCAGCAGCACTAGCGGACTTAGCTACAATGAGCAGTTCTTC. This translates into CASSTSGLSYNEQFF.

The V gene is TRBV20-1, the J gene TRBJ2-5; 9 nucleotides match TRBD2. J was trimmed by 5 bases and V by 5 bases; bases with no gene match: 12. The length of the CDR3 is 15 residues. Germline V gives CDR1 DFQATT, CDR2 SNEGSKA (reference sequence). The DNA for the CDR3 is TGCAGTGCTCCCTTGGCAGCGGGAGGTAGGGAGACCCAGTACTTC. It specifies CSAPLAAGGRETQYF.

The chain employs TRBV11-2 and TRBJ2-1; possibly TRBD2 for D (5 bases). From germline, CDR1 is SGHAT and CDR2 FQNNGV. The CDR3 length is 13 residues. The V and J ends lost 5 bases and 6 bases respectively, with 11 bases between them. The CDR3 sequence is CASSARDINEQFF. For the CDR3, the DNA is TGTGCCAGCAGCGCTCGGGATATCAATGAGCAGTTCTTC.

This clonotype was seen only a few times. The rearrangement links TRBV6-1 to TRBJ1-6, with D possibly matching TRBD1 (5 bases). Germline CDR1 is MNHNS and CDR2 is SASEGT. The CDR3 extends over 13 amino acids. Trimming removed 6 bases at V and 8 bases at J, with 11 bases between. Written as DNA, the CDR3 is TGTGCCAGCAGGAGGGGTCAAGATTCACCCCTCCACTTT. This translates into CASRRGQDSPLHF.

This clonotype occurred once. This rearrangement joins TRBV6-1 to TRBJ2-3, with D unclear. CDR1 MNHNS and CDR2 SASEGT come from the germline V gene. Trimming shortened V by 3 bases and J by 2 bases, and 12 bases separated the two germline ends. This CDR3 spans 15 amino acids. CDR3 sequence: CASSDQALITDTQYF. The CDR3 coding sequence is TGTGCCAGCAGTGACCAAGCATTGATCACAGATACGCAGTATTTT.

V is TRBV20-1 and J is TRBJ2-1, with 11 bases identical to TRBD2. The CDR3 covers 14 residues. Germline CDR1 and CDR2: DFQATT and SNEGSKA (reference sequence). J was trimmed by 2 bases and V by 4 bases; bases with no gene match: 1. CDR3 amino acids: CSANSGRAYNEQFF. The CDR3 region has the DNA TGCAGTGCTAATAGCGGGAGGGCCTACAATGAGCAGTTCTTC.

The rearrangement uses TRBV19 and TRBJ2-3; 8 positions agree with TRBD2. Germline V CDR1 and CDR2: LNHDA, SQIVND (reference sequence). V shed 10 bases, J shed 1 base, and the junction held 7 bases outside the gene matches. This CDR3 has 14 residues. CDR3 sequence (DNA): TGTGCCACCCAGCGGGAGACAGGCACAGATACGCAGTATTTT. This gives the protein CATQRETGTDTQYF.

Ten or more counts support this clonotype. CDR3 protein: CASSLTSGAYEQYF. The DNA for the CDR3 is TGTGCCAGCAGCTTAACTAGCGGAGCCTACGAGCAGTACTTC. The chain combines TRBV7-2 with TRBJ2-7; 8 bases match TRBD2. Germline trimming cut 2 bases from V and 2 bases from J; bases unmatched to any gene: 2. Germline V gives CDR1 SGHTA, CDR2 FQGNSA. The CDR3 is 14 amino acids.

This clonotype was seen more than once but under ten times. This chain uses TRBV7-3 with TRBJ2-1; D is possibly TRBD2 (5 bases). Germline V CDR1 and CDR2: SGHTA, FQGTGA. Trimming shortened V by 3 bases and J by 4 bases, and 7 bases separated the two germline ends. This CDR3 spans 13 amino acids. The CDR3 region is CASSFGNYNEQFF. The CDR3 nucleotides read TGTGCCAGCAGCTTCGGGAATTACAATGAGCAGTTCTTC.

This chain links TRBV5-1 with TRBJ2-7; 7 nucleotides agree with TRBD2. The germline gives CDR1 SGHRS, CDR2 YFSETQ. J lost 9 bases, V lost 7 bases, and 7 bases had no gene match. The CDR3 has 11 amino acids. CDR3 loop: CASGGGNGQYF. The CDR3 nucleotides are TGCGCCAGCGGGGGGGGTAACGGGCAGTACTTC.

This clonotype was observed a few times. This sequence joins TRBV3-1 and TRBJ1-5; D gene uncertain. Per the germline V gene, CDR1 is LGHDT and CDR2 is YNNKEL (reference sequence). V lost 0 bases to trimming and J lost 2 bases, with 8 bases between them. CDR3 length equals 15 residues. In DNA, the CDR3 is TGTGCCAGCAGCCAAGACCCGTCAGGCAATCAGCCCCAGCATTTT. Its protein product is CASSQDPSGNQPQHF.

This clonotype was found a few times. The chain combines TRBV4-2 with TRBJ2-2, with 8 nucleotides matching TRBD2. The CDR3 runs to 16 residues. CDR1 is LGHNA and CDR2 is YNFKEQ in the germline V gene. With V trimmed by 0 bases and J by 8 bases, 8 bases remained unmatched. The CDR3 nucleotides are TGTGCCAGCAGCCAAGAGGGGACTAGATCCGGAGGGGAGCTGTTTTTT. Amino acids: CASSQEGTRSGGELFF.